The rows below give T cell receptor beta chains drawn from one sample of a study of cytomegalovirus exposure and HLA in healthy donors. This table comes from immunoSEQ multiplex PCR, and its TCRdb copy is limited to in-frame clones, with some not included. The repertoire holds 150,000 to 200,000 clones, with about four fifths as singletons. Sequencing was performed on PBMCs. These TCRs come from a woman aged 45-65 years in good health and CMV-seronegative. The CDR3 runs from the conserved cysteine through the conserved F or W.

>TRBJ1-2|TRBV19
CASSSHRRGKNYGYTF
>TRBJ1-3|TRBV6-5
CASTYGGAGNTIYF
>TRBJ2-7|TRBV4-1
CASSQGDSGYEQYF
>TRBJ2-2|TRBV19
CASSSDRVNTGELFF
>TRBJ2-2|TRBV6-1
CASSISTSETGELFF
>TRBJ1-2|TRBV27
CASASNDRNYGYTF
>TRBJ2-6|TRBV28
CASSLIGGTGKTGANVLTF
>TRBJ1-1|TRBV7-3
CASRGQINTEAFF
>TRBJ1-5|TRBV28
CASRPGQGGQPQHF
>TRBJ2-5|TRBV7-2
CASSPSETQYF
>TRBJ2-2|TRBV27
CASIQLTSANTGELFF
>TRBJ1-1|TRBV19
CASSRGRGDLNTEAFF
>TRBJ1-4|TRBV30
CAWSRQGGEKLFF
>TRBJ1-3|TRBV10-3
CAISQAGITGYGNTIYF
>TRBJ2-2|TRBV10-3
CAISDPTSGRATGELFF
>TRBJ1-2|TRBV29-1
CSVEDSTGMANYGYTF
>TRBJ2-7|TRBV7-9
CSSSFPGTTAHEQYF
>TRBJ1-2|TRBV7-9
CSSSLSLDSNYGYTF
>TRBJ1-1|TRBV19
CASMGYWGGNTEAFF
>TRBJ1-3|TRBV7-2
CASSLGPSGNTIYF
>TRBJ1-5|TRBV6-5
CASSKTGYSNQPQHF
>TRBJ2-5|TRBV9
CASSVSQGETQYF